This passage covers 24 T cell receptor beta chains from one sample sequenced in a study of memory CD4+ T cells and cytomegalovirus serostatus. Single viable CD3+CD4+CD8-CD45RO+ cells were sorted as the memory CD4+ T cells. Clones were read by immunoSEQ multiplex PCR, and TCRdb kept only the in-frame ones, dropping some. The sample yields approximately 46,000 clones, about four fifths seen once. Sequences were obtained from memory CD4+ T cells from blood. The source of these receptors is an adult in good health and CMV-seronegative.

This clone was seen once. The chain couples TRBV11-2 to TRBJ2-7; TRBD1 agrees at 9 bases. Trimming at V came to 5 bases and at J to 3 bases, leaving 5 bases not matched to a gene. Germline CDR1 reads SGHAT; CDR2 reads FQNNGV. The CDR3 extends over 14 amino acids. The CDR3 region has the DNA TGTGCCAGCAGCAGAGGGACAGGGCTCTACGAGCAGTACTTC. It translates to CASSRGTGLYEQYF.

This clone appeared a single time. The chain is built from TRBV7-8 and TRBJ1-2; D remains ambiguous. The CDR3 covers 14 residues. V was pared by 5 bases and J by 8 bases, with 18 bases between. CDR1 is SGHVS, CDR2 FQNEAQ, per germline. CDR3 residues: CASSTDLVLGGYTF. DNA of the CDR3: TGTGCCAGCAGCACAGACCTGGTTCTGGGGGGCTACACCTTC.

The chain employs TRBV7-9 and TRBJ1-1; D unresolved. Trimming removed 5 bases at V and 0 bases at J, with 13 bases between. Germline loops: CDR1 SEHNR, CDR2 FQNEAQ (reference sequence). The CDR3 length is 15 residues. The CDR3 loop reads CASSPLGRLNTEAFF. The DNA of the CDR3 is TGTGCCAGCAGCCCCTTAGGCCGGTTGAACACTGAAGCTTTCTTT.

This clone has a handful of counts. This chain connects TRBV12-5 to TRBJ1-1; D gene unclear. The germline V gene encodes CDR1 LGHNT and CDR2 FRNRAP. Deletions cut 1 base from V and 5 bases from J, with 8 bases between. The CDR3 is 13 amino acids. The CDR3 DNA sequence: TGTGCTAGTGGTTTGGCCACAACTACTGAAGCTTTCTTT. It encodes CASGLATTTEAFF.

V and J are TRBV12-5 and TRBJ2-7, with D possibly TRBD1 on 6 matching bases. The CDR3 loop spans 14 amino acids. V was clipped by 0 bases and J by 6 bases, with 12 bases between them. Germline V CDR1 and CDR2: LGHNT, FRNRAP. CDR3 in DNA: TGTGCTAGTGGTTTGGTACGCGGACAGATCGAGCAGTACTTC. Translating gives CASGLVRGQIEQYF.

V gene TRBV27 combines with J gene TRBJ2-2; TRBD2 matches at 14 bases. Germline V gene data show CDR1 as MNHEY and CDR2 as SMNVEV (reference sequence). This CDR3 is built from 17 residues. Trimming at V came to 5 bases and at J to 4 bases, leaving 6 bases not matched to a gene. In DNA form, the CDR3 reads TGTGCCAGCAGTATGGGGACTAGCGGGAGTCCCACCGGGGAGCTGTTTTTT. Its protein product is CASSMGTSGSPTGELFF.

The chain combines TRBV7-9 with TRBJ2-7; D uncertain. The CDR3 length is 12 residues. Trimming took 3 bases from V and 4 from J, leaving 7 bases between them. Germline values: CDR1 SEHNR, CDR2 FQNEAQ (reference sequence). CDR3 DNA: TGTGCCAGCAGCTTCGTTGCTTACGAGCAGTACTTC. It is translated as CASSFVAYEQYF.

In DNA, the CDR3 is TGTGCCAGCAGCTCCAAGGAGACCCAGTACTTC. Amino acid sequence: CASSSKETQYF. The rearrangement links TRBV7-8 to TRBJ2-5; no reliable D call. V was pared by 4 bases and J by 5 bases, with 5 bases between. CDR1 is SGHVS and CDR2 is FQNEAQ in the germline V gene. The CDR3 runs 11 residues.

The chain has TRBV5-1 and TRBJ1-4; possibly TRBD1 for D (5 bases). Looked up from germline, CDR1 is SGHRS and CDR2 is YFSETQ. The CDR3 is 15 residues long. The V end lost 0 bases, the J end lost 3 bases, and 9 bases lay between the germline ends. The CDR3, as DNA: TGCGCCAGCAGCTTGGGCAGGGCTGCTAATGAAAAACTGTTTTTT. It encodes CASSLGRAANEKLFF.

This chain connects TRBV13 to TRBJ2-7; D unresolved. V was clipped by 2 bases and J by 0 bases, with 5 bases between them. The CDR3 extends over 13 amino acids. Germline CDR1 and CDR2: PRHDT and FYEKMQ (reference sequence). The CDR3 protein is CASSLSGSYEQYF. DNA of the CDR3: TGTGCCAGCAGCTTATCGGGCTCCTACGAGCAGTACTTC.

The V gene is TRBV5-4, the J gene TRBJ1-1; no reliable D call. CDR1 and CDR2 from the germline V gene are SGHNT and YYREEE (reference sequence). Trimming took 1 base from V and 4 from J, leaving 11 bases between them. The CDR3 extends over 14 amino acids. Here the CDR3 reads CASSLRVGSTEAFF. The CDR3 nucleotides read TGTGCCAGCAGCTTGAGAGTCGGGAGCACTGAAGCTTTCTTT.

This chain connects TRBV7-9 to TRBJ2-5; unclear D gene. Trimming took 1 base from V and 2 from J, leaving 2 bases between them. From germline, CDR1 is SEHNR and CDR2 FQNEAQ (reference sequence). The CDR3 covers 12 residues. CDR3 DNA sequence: TGTGCCAGCAGCTTAGGGCAAGAGACCCAGTACTTC. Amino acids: CASSLGQETQYF. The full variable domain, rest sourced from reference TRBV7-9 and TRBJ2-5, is DTGVSQNPRHKITKRGQNVTFRCDPISEHNRLYWYRQTLGQGPEFLTYFQNEAQLEKSRLLSDRFSAERPKGSFSTLEIQRTEQGDSAMYLCASSLGQETQYFGPGTRLLVL.

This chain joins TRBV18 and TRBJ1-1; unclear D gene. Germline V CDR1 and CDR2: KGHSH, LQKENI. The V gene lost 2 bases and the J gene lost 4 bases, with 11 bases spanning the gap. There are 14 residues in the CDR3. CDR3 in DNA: TGTGCCAGCTCACCAATGGGCGTGGGCACTGAAGCTTTCTTT. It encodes CASSPMGVGTEAFF. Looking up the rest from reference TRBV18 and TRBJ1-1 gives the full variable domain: NAGVMQNPRHLVRRRGQEARLRCSPMKGHSHVYWYRQLPEEGLKFMVYLQKENIIDESGMPKERFSAEFPKEGPSILRIQQVVRGDSAAYFCASSPMGVGTEAFFGQGTRLTVV.

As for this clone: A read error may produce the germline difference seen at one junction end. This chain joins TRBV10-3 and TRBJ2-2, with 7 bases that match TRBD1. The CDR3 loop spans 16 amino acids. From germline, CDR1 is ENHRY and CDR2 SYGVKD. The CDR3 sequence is CTISAQGGSNTGELFF. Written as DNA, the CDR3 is TGTACCATCAGTGCACAAGGGGGCTCGAACACCGGGGAGCTGTTTTTT.

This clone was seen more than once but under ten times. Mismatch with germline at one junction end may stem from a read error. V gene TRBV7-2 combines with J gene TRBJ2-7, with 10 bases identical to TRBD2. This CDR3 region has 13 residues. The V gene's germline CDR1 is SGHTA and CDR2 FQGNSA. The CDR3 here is CASNNPGLATTQF. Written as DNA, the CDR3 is TGTGCCAGCAATAACCCGGGACTAGCGACAACTCAGTTC.

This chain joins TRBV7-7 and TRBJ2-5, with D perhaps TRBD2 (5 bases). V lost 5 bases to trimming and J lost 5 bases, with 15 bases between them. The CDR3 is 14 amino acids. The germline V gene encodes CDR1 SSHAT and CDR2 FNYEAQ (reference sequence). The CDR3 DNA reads TGTGCCAGCAGCCCAGGAGAGGGTCGGGAGACCCAGTACTTC. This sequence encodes CASSPGEGRETQYF.

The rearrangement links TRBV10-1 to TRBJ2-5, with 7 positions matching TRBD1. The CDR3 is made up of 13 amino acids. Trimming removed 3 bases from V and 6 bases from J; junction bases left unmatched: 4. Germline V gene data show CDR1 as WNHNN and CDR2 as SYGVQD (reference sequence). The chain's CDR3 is CASSDRDSKTQYF. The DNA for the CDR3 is TGCGCCAGCAGTGACCGGGACAGCAAGACCCAGTACTTC.

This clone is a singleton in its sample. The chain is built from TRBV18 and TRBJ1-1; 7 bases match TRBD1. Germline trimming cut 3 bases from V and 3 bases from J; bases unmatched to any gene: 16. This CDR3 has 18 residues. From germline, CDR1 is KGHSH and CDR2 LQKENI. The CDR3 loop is CASSPQQRNRGLYTEAFF. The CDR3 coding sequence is TGTGCCAGCTCACCTCAACAAAGGAACAGGGGACTATACACTGAAGCTTTCTTT.

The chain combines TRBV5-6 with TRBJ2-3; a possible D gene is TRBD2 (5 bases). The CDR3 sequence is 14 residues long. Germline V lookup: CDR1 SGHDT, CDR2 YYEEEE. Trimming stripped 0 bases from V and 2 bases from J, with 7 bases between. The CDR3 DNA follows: TGTGCCAGCAGCTTGGTTGGACTCACAGATACGCAGTATTTT. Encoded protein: CASSLVGLTDTQYF.

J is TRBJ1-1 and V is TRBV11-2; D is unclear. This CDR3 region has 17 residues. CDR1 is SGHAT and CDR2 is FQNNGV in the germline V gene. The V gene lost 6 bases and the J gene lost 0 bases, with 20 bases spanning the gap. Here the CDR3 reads CASRLVGPGFMNTEAFF. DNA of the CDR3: TGTGCCAGCAGACTCGTAGGACCCGGATTCATGAACACTGAAGCTTTCTTT. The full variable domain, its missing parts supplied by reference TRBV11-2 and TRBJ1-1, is EAGVAQSPRYKIIEKRQSVAFWCNPISGHATLYWYQQILGQGPKLLIQFQNNGVVDDSQLPKDRFSAERLKGVDSTLKIQPAKLEDSAVYLCASRLVGPGFMNTEAFFGQGTRLTVV.

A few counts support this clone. The CDR3 region is CASSPGQPKTDTQYF. CDR3 bases: TGTGCCAGCAGCCCGGGACAGCCAAAGACAGATACGCAGTATTTT. This sequence joins TRBV14 and TRBJ2-3, with TRBD1 matching 7 bases. The V gene's germline CDR1 is SGHDN and CDR2 FVKESK. Trimming cost V 4 bases and J 3 bases; bases outside gene matches: 7. CDR3 size: 15 residues.

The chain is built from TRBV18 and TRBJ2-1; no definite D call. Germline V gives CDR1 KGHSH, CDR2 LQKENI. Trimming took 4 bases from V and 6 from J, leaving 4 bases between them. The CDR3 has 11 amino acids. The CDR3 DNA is TGTGCCAGCTCACATACCAATGAGCAGTTCTTC. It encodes CASSHTNEQFF.

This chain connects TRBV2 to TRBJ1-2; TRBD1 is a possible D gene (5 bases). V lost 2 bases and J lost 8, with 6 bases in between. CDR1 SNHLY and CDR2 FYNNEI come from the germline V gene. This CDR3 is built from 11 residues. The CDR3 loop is CASSERQGYTF. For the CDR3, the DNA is TGTGCCAGCAGTGAACGACAGGGCTACACCTTC.

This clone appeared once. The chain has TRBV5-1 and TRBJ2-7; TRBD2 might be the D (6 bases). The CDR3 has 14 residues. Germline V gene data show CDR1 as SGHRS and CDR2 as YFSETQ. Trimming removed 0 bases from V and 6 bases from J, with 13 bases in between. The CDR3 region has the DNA TGCGCCAGCAGCTTGGTTGGAGGGAAAGGCGAGCAGTACTTC. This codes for CASSLVGGKGEQYF.